This is a list of T cell receptor beta chains from one sample in a study of shared clonotypes between healthy human individuals. Assay used: immunoSEQ multiplex PCR; TCRdb lists only in-frame clones, some missing. The data contain 1,500,000 or so clones, around 98.5% of them singletons. Sequenced material: naive CD4+ T cells sorted from blood. The receptors come from a man aged 25-45 years in good health. CDR3s include the opening cysteine and the closing phenylalanine or tryptophan.

j_call v_call cdr3_aa
TRBJ2-7 TRBV7-2 CASSLVGPYEQYF
TRBJ2-7 TRBV7-9 CASSSWQGSYEQYF
TRBJ2-7 TRBV7-2 CASSEGEGITLYEQYF
TRBJ2-2 TRBV5-5 CASSLQGAGELFF
TRBJ2-7 TRBV7-2 CASSLVFQAPYEQYF
TRBJ1-2 TRBV7-2 CASSLASPTGPGGYGYTF
TRBJ2-7 TRBV10-1 CASSDPPGYEQYF
TRBJ2-7 TRBV28 CASSQVQVTEQYF
TRBJ2-1 TRBV29-1 CSVYERVSYNEQFF
TRBJ1-2 TRBV29-1 CSGRTGNYGYTF
TRBJ2-1 TRBV5-4 CASSSLRGSSSSYNEQFF
TRBJ2-7 TRBV10-3 CATGGRTAGDYEQYF
TRBJ2-1 TRBV9 CASSVKGSPEQFF
TRBJ2-2 TRBV2 CASSEWGQAGTGELFF
TRBJ1-1 TRBV11-2 CASSPQGASTEAFF
TRBJ1-2 TRBV5-3 CARSLDPGQPNYGYTF
TRBJ1-4 TRBV15 CATSRAGFGEKLFF
TRBJ2-1 TRBV29-1 CSVLLAVFGEQFF
TRBJ2-7 TRBV15 CATSRDRGLAAYEQYF
TRBJ2-1 TRBV9 CASGSSGRDEQFF
TRBJ1-4 TRBV11-3 CASSPRQGEKLFF
TRBJ2-1 TRBV7-2 CASSLVRQGSYNEQFF
TRBJ1-1 TRBV21-1 CANPTPGQGANTEAFF
TRBJ2-1 TRBV5-1 CASSDLEGSRSYNEQFF
TRBJ2-2 TRBV18 CASSPKGVAAGELFF
TRBJ2-7 TRBV30 CAWSVGRAYEQYF
TRBJ1-4 TRBV9 CASSTLGQGNEKLFF
TRBJ2-2 TRBV5-1 CASSLGVLNTGELFF
TRBJ2-7 TRBV5-1 CASSLVASGRIEQYF
TRBJ2-3 TRBV9 CASSVEQRLTDTQYF
TRBJ2-1 TRBV5-5 CASSLALPGTGLFNEQFF
TRBJ2-1 TRBV6-1 CASSGSTGGWDNEQFF
TRBJ1-1 TRBV5-4 CASSLQNTEAFF
TRBJ1-2 TRBV5-1 CASSFTPGQNYGYTF
TRBJ2-1 TRBV27 CASSLSSGPSYNEQFF
TRBJ2-2 TRBV4-1 CASSPQGFGELFF
TRBJ1-2 TRBV18 CASSPLLTGRKNYGYTF
TRBJ2-1 TRBV5-4 CASSSDGYNEQFF
TRBJ2-1 TRBV4-1 CASSQALERGEQFF
TRBJ1-2 TRBV5-4 CASSVGALHYGYTF
TRBJ1-4 TRBV4-1 CASSQDFGVGEKLFF
TRBJ2-2 TRBV2 CASSEDDGGELFF
TRBJ1-5 TRBV7-9 CASSLSGSHQPQHF
TRBJ1-5 TRBV5-6 CASSALNQPQHF
TRBJ2-1 TRBV5-1 CASSLGLAGNARDEQFF
TRBJ2-2 TRBV19 CASRKLGRGTTGELFF